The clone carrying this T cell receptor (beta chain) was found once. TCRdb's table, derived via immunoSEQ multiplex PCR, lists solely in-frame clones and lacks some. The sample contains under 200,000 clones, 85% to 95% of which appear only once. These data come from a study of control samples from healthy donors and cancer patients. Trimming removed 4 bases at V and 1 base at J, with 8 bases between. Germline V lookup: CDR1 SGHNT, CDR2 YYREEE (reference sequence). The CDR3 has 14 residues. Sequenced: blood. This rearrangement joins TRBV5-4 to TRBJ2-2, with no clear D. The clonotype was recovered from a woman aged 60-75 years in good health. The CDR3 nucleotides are TGTGCCAGCAGCCTGGCCAGGAACACCGGGGAGCTGTTTTTT. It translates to CASSLARNTGELFF.